This passage covers 20 T cell receptor beta chains from one sample sequenced in a study of blood T cell repertoires in COVID-19. Method: immunoSEQ multiplex PCR; TCRdb's copy keeps in-frame clones and lacks some. In the table there are about 120,000 clones, approximately 80% of which are singletons. Input material: peripheral blood. The receptors were sampled from a human donor in a cohort sampled during active COVID-19.

The V and J genes are TRBV13 and TRBJ1-2; a possible D gene is TRBD1 (6 bases). Germline V lookup: CDR1 PRHDT, CDR2 FYEKMQ (reference sequence). Trimming removed 5 bases from V and 0 bases from J, with 19 bases in between. The CDR3 runs 17 residues. The CDR3 spells CASSELGGGPTNYGYTF. As DNA, the CDR3 is TGTGCCAGCAGCGAATTAGGCGGGGGCCCTACTAACTATGGCTACACCTTC.

The J gene is TRBJ2-3, the V gene TRBV19; a possible D gene is TRBD2 (5 bases). This CDR3 has 14 residues. The germline CDR1 and CDR2 sequences are LNHDA and SQIVND (reference sequence). Trimming removed 4 bases at V and 4 bases at J, with 12 bases between. Written as DNA, the CDR3 is TGTGCCAGTAGTAAGCAGGACTGGGCAGATACGCAGTATTTT. It encodes CASSKQDWADTQYF.

The CDR3 sequence: CASKPGSVTYEQYF. The CDR3 nucleotides are TGTGCCAGCAAACCGGGTTCCGTCACCTACGAGCAGTACTTC. The chain couples TRBV6-5 to TRBJ2-7, with D unresolved. Germline CDR1 MNHEY, CDR2 SVGAGI. The CDR3 length is 14 residues. V was trimmed by 7 bases and J by 2 bases, leaving 15 bases between them.

The gene calls are TRBV14 and TRBJ2-3; 9 positions match TRBD2. V shed 4 bases, J shed 2 bases, and the junction held 7 bases outside the gene matches. The CDR3 is 16 residues long. The germline CDR1 and CDR2 sequences are SGHDN and FVKESK. The CDR3 spells CASSPYSGGVTDTQYF. As DNA, the CDR3 is TGTGCCAGCAGCCCTTATAGCGGGGGCGTCACAGATACGCAGTATTTT.

The gene calls are TRBV21-1 and TRBJ2-1; the table's D call TRBD1 went unverified against the DNA. TRBV21-1 is a listed pseudogene. The CDR3 is 14 amino acids. The CDR3 here is CASRTGEQHNEQFF. CDR3 in DNA: TGTGCCAGCAGGACAGGGGAGCAACACAATGAGCAGTTCTTC.

The rearrangement joins TRBV5-1 to TRBJ2-1; 15 bases are a match to TRBD2. The CDR3 is made up of 18 amino acids. J lost 2 bases, V lost 4 bases, and 7 bases had no gene match. Germline CDR1 and CDR2: SGHRS and YFSETQ. CDR3 bases: TGCGCCAGCAGCCCCGGGACTAGCGGGGGGTCCACCTACAATGAGCAGTTCTTC. This encodes CASSPGTSGGSTYNEQFF.

The gene calls are TRBV5-6 and TRBJ2-3; 8 nucleotides match TRBD1. The CDR3 totals 15 residues. The V gene's germline CDR1 is SGHDT and CDR2 YYEEEE. V shed 2 bases and J 3 bases; nucleotides not matched to a gene: 5. CDR3 sequence reads: CASSFEQGVTDTQYF. The CDR3 DNA follows: TGTGCCAGCAGCTTCGAACAGGGGGTTACAGATACGCAGTATTTT.

This clone was observed a few times. Other DNA sequences of this sample code for an identical CDR3. The chain carries TRBV2 and TRBJ2-2, with 7 bases lining up with TRBD1. Germline V lookup: CDR1 SNHLY, CDR2 FYNNEI. Trimming cost V 6 bases and J 4 bases; bases outside gene matches: 5. This CDR3 comprises 14 residues. CDR3 amino acids: CASRDRVGTGELFF. The CDR3 DNA reads as TGTGCCAGCAGAGACAGGGTTGGCACCGGGGAGCTGTTTTTT.

This clone was picked up one time. This sequence joins TRBV2 and TRBJ1-1; no reliable D call. Germline CDR1 SNHLY, CDR2 FYNNEI. The CDR3 sequence is 14 residues long. Between the trimmed V and J ends, which lost 4 bases and 0 bases, there was a span of 9 bases. The CDR3 nucleotides are TGTGCCAGCAGTGTCTTGGCCGTGAACACTGAAGCTTTCTTT. Protein sequence: CASSVLAVNTEAFF.

This chain uses TRBV2 with TRBJ2-7; D uncertain. V dropped 7 bases and J dropped 5 bases, with 9 bases sitting between them. Germline-derived CDR1 and CDR2 are SNHLY and FYNNEI. CDR3 length: 11 amino acids. The CDR3 DNA reads as TGTGCCAGCACCTTCGAGAACGAGCAGTACTTC. Translated, it gives CASTFENEQYF. The full variable domain, completed using reference TRBV2 and TRBJ2-7, is EPEVTQTPSHQVTQMGQEVILRCVPISNHLYFYWYRQILGQKVEFLVSFYNNEISEKSEIFDDQFSVERPDGSNFTLKIRSTKLEDSAMYFCASTFENEQYFGPGTRLTVT.

This clone showed up just a few times. The gene calls are TRBV7-2 and TRBJ1-6; 7 bases line up with TRBD1. Trimming at V came to 5 bases and at J to 3 bases, leaving 4 bases not matched to a gene. The CDR3 is 15 residues long. Germline V gene data show CDR1 as SGHTA and CDR2 as FQGNSA. The CDR3 reads CASSPQGDYNSPLHF. Written as DNA, the CDR3 is TGTGCCAGCAGCCCCCAGGGGGACTATAATTCACCCCTCCACTTT.

This chain uses TRBV6-2 or TRBV6-3 with TRBJ2-1; tentative D call: TRBD1 (6 bases). This CDR3 has 14 amino acids. CDR1 and CDR2 (germline): MNHEY, SVGEGT. Trimming removed 2 bases from V and 3 bases from J, with 8 bases in between. The CDR3 DNA follows: TGTGCCAGCAGTTACGGACAGTACTACAATGAGCAGTTCTTC. Protein product: CASSYGQYYNEQFF.

The sample holds one count of this clone. The CDR3 loop is CASSQIFSAGTENTEAFF. CDR3 in DNA: TGTGCCAGCAGCCAAATCTTCTCAGCAGGGACAGAGAACACTGAAGCTTTCTTT. V gene TRBV3-1 (or the pseudogene TRBV3-2) combines with J gene TRBJ1-1; 7 nucleotides line up with TRBD1. Germline-derived CDR1 and CDR2 are LGHDT and YNNKEL (reference sequence). The ends lost 2 bases at V and 1 base at J; junction bases unmatched: 13. The CDR3 has 18 amino acids.

The V and J genes are TRBV6-5 and TRBJ1-2, with 11 bases identical to TRBD1. The CDR3 totals 14 residues. J lost 3 bases, V lost 6 bases, and 3 bases had no gene match. The germline V gene encodes CDR1 MNHEY and CDR2 SVGAGI. As DNA, the CDR3 is TGTGCCAGCAGGGACAGGGGGCGAGACTATGGCTACACCTTC. Amino acids: CASRDRGRDYGYTF.

The chain uses TRBV12-3 or TRBV12-4 and TRBJ1-2; a possible D gene is TRBD1 (5 bases). Trimming left V 6 bases short and J 2 bases short, with 10 bases between. This CDR3 has 13 residues. CDR3 DNA sequence: TGTGCCAGCAGACAGGACGGGAACTATGGCTACACCTTC. Protein product: CASRQDGNYGYTF.

This clone was detected only once. This chain connects TRBV7-2 to TRBJ2-1; tentative D call: TRBD1 (5 bases). The CDR3 consists of 14 residues. V lost 6 bases and J lost 0, with 9 bases in between. The germline gives CDR1 SGHTA, CDR2 FQGNSA. CDR3: CASRIRASYNEQFF. The CDR3 DNA follows: TGTGCCAGCAGGATCAGGGCCTCCTACAATGAGCAGTTCTTC.

The chain is built from TRBV7-2 and TRBJ2-3; 13 bases align to TRBD2. The CDR3 sequence is 16 residues long. Germline trimming cut 1 base from V and 5 bases from J; bases unmatched to any gene: 3. Per the germline V gene, CDR1 is SGHTA and CDR2 is FQGNSA. In DNA form, the CDR3 reads TGTGCCAGCAGCTTAGAGGGACTAGCGGGGTTAGATACGCAGTATTTT. It codes for CASSLEGLAGLDTQYF.

On this clone itself: Just one base apart from a much larger clone, this may be a read error. The genes are TRBV3-1 (or the pseudogene TRBV3-2) and TRBJ2-2, with 7 bases aligning to TRBD2. Germline assignment: CDR1 LGHDT and CDR2 YNNKEL (reference sequence). The CDR3 has 15 amino acids. V lost 4 bases, J lost 5 bases, and 7 bases stayed unmatched. Here the CDR3 DNA reads TGTGCCAGCAGCCGAGAGCGGGGTAGAACCGGGGAGCTGTTTTTT. This codes for CASSRERGRTGELFF.

V usage is TRBV5-6 and J usage is TRBJ2-7, with 8 bases identical to TRBD1. Germline loops: CDR1 SGHDT, CDR2 YYEEEE. The CDR3 totals 14 residues. After removal of 0 bases from V and 1 base from J, the junction contained 0 bases not matched to a gene. CDR3 DNA: TGTGCCAGCAGCTTGGGACAGGGGTCCTACGAGCAGTACTTC. This translates into CASSLGQGSYEQYF.

The chain joins TRBV18 to TRBJ2-7; 7 bases fit TRBD1. After removal of 4 bases from V and 2 bases from J, the junction contained 8 bases not matched to a gene. Germline CDR1 KGHSH, CDR2 LQKENI. The CDR3 runs 15 residues. The CDR3 is CASSLGQVPTYEQYF. CDR3 sequence (DNA): TGTGCCAGCTCACTTGGACAGGTGCCTACCTACGAGCAGTACTTC.